Reported below is one T cell receptor (beta chain). Its antigen is not known. The data originate from a study of healthy donors' naive CD4 and CD8 T cells. TCR libraries were built from roughly 0.5 ug of total RNA by linear amplification. MiXCR, run by TCRdb on the reads, gives a single entry per CDR3 protein. This sample has about 180,000 distinct CDR3 sequences, with around 80% found just once. Findings and limits, study-wide: The study did not address homeostatic proliferation effects in naive T cells. A reported CD4+/CD8+ bias affected most V and J genes in naive cells.

Germline CDR1 MNHEY, CDR2 SVGAGI. The CDR3 has 13 amino acids. V gave up 5 bases and J gave up 9 bases, with 14 bases separating them. This chain uses TRBV6-5 with TRBJ2-4; no clear D gene. The receptor's source is a pool of human donors in good health; the sample pools cells from several healthy donors. Material: naive CD4+ and CD8+ T cells sorted from blood, pooled from several donors. The CDR3 loop is CASSKTEGFIQYF. Here the CDR3 DNA reads TGTGCCAGCAGTAAAACTGAAGGCTTCATTCAGTACTTC.